Below, 9 T cell receptor beta chains from the same sample are listed, as sequenced in a study of blood T cells in healthy people across ages. The use of a sample-barcoded 5' primer and a J-beta primer mix characterized a second PCR of roughly 7 to 11 cycles. Using its own MiXCR run on the 5' RACE reads, TCRdb lists one record per CDR3 protein. The sample consists of more than 1 million distinct CDR3 sequences, 40% to 45% of them appearing once. Sequencing used blood. The receptors stem from a woman aged 55 to 70 in good health.

This clonotype occurred a few times. One end of the junction does not line up with germline, which may come from a read error. The J gene is TRBJ2-7, the V gene TRBV29-1; no clear D. TRBJ2-5 explains the end of the DNA better; the J call may be wrong. CDR3 length: 11 residues. Germline CDR1 reads SQVTM; CDR2 reads ANQGSEA. The chain's CDR3 is CSVEIQKTQYF. The DNA of the CDR3 is TGCAGCGTTGAAATCCAAAAGACCCAGTACTTC.

This clonotype was seen a few times. The V gene is TRBV6-6, the J gene TRBJ1-6; D call uncertain. There are 14 residues in the CDR3. The germline gives CDR1 MNHNY, CDR2 SVGAGI (reference sequence). Trimming removed 2 bases at V and 11 bases at J, with 13 bases between. CDR3: CASSYAETSPPLHF. CDR3 bases: TGTGCCAGCAGTTACGCGGAGACGTCGCCACCCCTCCACTTT.

In this sample, this clonotype turned up a few times. The chain employs TRBV10-3 and TRBJ2-7, with unresolved D. The germline V gene has CDR1 ENHRY and CDR2 SYGVKD. V was cut by 6 bases and J by 0 bases, with 12 bases left in between. This CDR3 spans 14 amino acids. CDR3 residues: CAIRYQASSYEQYF. In DNA form, the CDR3 reads TGTGCCATCAGGTATCAGGCGAGCTCCTACGAGCAGTACTTC.

As to this clonotype: This may be a read error: a much more frequent sequence differs by one nucleotide. The chain recombines TRBV5-1 with TRBJ2-7; 7 bases align to TRBD1. This CDR3 spans 14 amino acids. The germline gives CDR1 SGHRS, CDR2 YFSETQ. The CDR3 spells CTSSLDRRYYEQYF. CDR3 DNA: TGCACCAGCAGCTTGGACAGGCGATACTACGAGCAGTACTTC.

The V and J genes are TRBV7-2 and TRBJ1-6; no firm D call. Between the trimmed V and J ends, which lost 1 base and 11 bases, there was a span of 12 bases. This CDR3 has 14 amino acids. The germline CDR1 and CDR2 sequences are SGHTA and FQGNSA. The CDR3 bases are TGTGCCAGCAGCTTAGAAGGGAGGAGTACACCCCTCCACTTT. This gives the protein CASSLEGRSTPLHF.

This clonotype was detected a few times. V is TRBV29-1 and J is TRBJ2-3; TRBD2 is a possible D gene (6 bases). The CDR3 runs to 14 residues. The ends were cut back, 3 bases at V and 0 bases at J, with 10 bases in the middle. The germline gives CDR1 SQVTM, CDR2 ANQGSEA. CDR3 DNA: TGCAGCGTTGAGGGAGCGGGTAGCACAGATACGCAGTATTTT. It translates to CSVEGAGSTDTQYF.

V gene TRBV7-9 combines with J gene TRBJ1-1, with D hard to call. Trimming pared 3 bases from V and 1 base from J, leaving 12 bases between. The CDR3 totals 15 residues. Germline CDR1 reads SEHNR; CDR2 reads FQNEAQ (reference sequence). CDR3 region: CASSFPSAENTEAFF. In nucleotides, the CDR3 is TGTGCCAGCAGCTTCCCGTCGGCCGAGAACACTGAAGCTTTCTTT.

Regarding this clonotype: The junction does not match germline at one end; this may be a read error. The chain combines TRBV7-2 with TRBJ1-6; D is uncertain. CDR1 is SGHTA and CDR2 is FQGNSA in the germline V gene. The CDR3 is 15 amino acids. Written as DNA, the CDR3 is TGTGTCAGCAGCTCCTCCTTGGGCGATAATTCACCCCTCCACTTT. This encodes CVSSSSLGDNSPLHF.

This clonotype turned up a few times. The chain carries TRBV5-1 and TRBJ2-1; TRBD1 might be the D (5 bases). V lost 2 bases and J 6 bases, leaving 15 bases between the germline ends. The CDR3 runs 15 residues. In germline, CDR1 is SGHRS, CDR2 YFSETQ. The CDR3 DNA is TGCGCCAGCAGCTTAGGCGCAGGGATCCCCAATGAGCAGTTCTTC. This codes for CASSLGAGIPNEQFF. Based on the CDR3 plus reference TRBV5-1 and TRBJ2-1, the full variable domain is KAGVTQTPRYLIKTRGQQVTLSCSPISGHRSVSWYQQTPGQGLQFLFEYFSETQRNKGNFPGRFSGRQFSNSRSEMNVSTLELGDSALYLCASSLGAGIPNEQFFGPGTRLTVL.